This T cell receptor (beta chain) was captured in a study of T cell responses to AZD1222 COVID-19 vaccine. Germline CDR1 SGHVS, CDR2 FQNEAQ. The CDR3 sequence is 16 residues long. Trimming removed 5 bases from V and 2 bases from J, with 13 bases in between. The protocol was immunoSEQ multiplex PCR, while the TCRdb copy is restricted to in-frame clones and leaves out a portion. The data contain some 140,000 clones, approximately 88% of them singletons. This sequence was found in an adult who received the AZD1222 COVID-19 vaccine. The specimen comprised peripheral blood, sampled 28 days after the second AZD1222 dose. The rearrangement links TRBV7-8 to TRBJ2-6, with TRBD1 as a possible D gene (5 bases). The CDR3 sequence is CASSEQGSPGANVLTF. In DNA, the CDR3 is TGTGCCAGCAGCGAGCAGGGAAGCCCTGGGGCCAACGTCCTGACTTTC. Looking up the rest from reference TRBV7-8 and TRBJ2-6 gives the full variable domain: GAGVSQSPRYKVAKRGQDVALRCDPISGHVSLFWYQQALGQGPEFLTYFQNEAQLDKSGLPSDRFFAERPEGSVSTLKIQRTQQEDSAVYLCASSEQGSPGANVLTFGAGSRLTVL.